What follows is one TCR beta chain and its context. Its specificity is unknown. The source of the sample is a study of CD8+ T cells in alopecia areata. As for the study in general: The authors scored treated patients' severity by affected scalp percentage. Study findings and constraints: Patients shared TCRs less clearly than mice did, possibly for HLA-related reasons. An increase in clonality over normal scalp was evident in lesional scalp, especially alopecia totalis/universalis.

Following RNA extraction, reverse transcription yielded cDNA that acted as the sequencing template. Repertoires were generated with immunoSEQ multiplex PCR, while TCRdb's copy carries only in-frame clones and drops some. The sample has under 350,000 clones; roughly 50% are singletons. The V gene's germline CDR1 is MDHEN and CDR2 SYDVKM. This CDR3 has 14 residues. V lost 5 bases and J 11 bases, leaving 16 bases between the germline ends. Treatment reported: oral pan-JAK inhibitor, 5-10 mg twice daily. Sorted populations comprised CD4+ and CD8+ T cells obtained from PBMCs. The TCR comes from a human donor with alopecia areata. This specimen consisted of CD4+ T cells sorted from blood, obtained at week 24, from a patient treated with tofacitinib. The V call is TRBV28, the J call TRBJ1-6, with D perhaps matching TRBD1 (5 bases). The CDR3 reads CASSLQTGGTPLHF. CDR3 DNA: TGTGCCAGCAGTCTCCAAACAGGAGGGACACCCCTCCACTTT.